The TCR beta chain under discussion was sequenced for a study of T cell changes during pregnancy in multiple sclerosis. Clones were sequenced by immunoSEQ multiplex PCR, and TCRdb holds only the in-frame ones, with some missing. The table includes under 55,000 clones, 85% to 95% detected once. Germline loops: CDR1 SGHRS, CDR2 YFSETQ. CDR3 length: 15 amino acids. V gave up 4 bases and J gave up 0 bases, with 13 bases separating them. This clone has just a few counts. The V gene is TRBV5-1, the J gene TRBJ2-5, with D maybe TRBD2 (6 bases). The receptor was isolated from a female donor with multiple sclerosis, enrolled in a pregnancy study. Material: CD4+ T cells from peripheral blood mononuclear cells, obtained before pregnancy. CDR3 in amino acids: CASSGTQPYQETQYF. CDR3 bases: TGCGCCAGCAGCGGGACTCAACCGTACCAAGAGACCCAGTACTTC.